Below, 27 T cell receptor beta chains from the same sample are listed, as sequenced in a study of Ad26.COV2.S vaccination and SARS-CoV-2 variants. Assay: immunoSEQ multiplex PCR; the TCRdb copy retains only in-frame clones and omits some. The data hold some 350,000 clones, with 90% to 95% observed a single time. The sample was peripheral blood, taken after recovery from COVID-19. The source is a human donor who had recovered from COVID-19.

The V call is TRBV24-1, the J call TRBJ2-2, with D perhaps assigned TRBD1 or TRBD2 (5 bases each). Germline values: CDR1 KGHDR, CDR2 SFDVKD. The CDR3 length is 13 residues. V lost 9 bases and J lost 5, with 12 bases in between. In DNA, the CDR3 is TGTGCCACCCGGGAACCAGGGACCGGGGAGCTGTTTTTT. Amino acid sequence: CATREPGTGELFF.

J is TRBJ2-7 and V is TRBV7-9, with D maybe TRBD2 (7 bases). The V end lost 1 base, the J end lost 5 bases, and 24 bases lay between the germline ends. Germline values: CDR1 SEHNR, CDR2 FQNEAQ (reference sequence). This CDR3 region has 18 residues. DNA for the CDR3: TGTGCCAGCAGCTTAGGCAAATTAGTGGGGGGGCCGAAAGACGAGCAGTACTTC. Protein product: CASSLGKLVGGPKDEQYF. Supplemented by reference TRBV7-9 and TRBJ2-7, the full variable domain reads DTGVSQNPRHKITKRGQNVTFRCDPISEHNRLYWYRQTLGQGPEFLTYFQNEAQLEKSRLLSDRFSAERPKGSFSTLEIQRTEQGDSAMYLCASSLGKLVGGPKDEQYFGPGTRLTVT.

The rearrangement joins TRBV6-5 to TRBJ2-7, with TRBD1 matching over 9 bases. The CDR3 spans 14 residues. Germline lookup yields CDR1 MNHEY and CDR2 SVGAGI. V shed 6 bases, J shed 4 bases, and the junction held 7 bases outside the gene matches. CDR3 protein: CASRAGTGRYEQYF. In DNA form, the CDR3 reads TGTGCCAGCAGAGCCGGGACAGGGAGGTACGAGCAGTACTTC.

CDR3 nucleotide sequence: TGTGCCAGCAGCCTGGGATTCGGCACAGATACGCAGTATTTT. Protein sequence: CASSLGFGTDTQYF. The J gene is TRBJ2-3, the V gene TRBV5-6; D gene ambiguous. The CDR3 is 14 amino acids. Trimming took 4 bases from V and 1 from J, leaving 10 bases between them. Per the germline V gene, CDR1 is SGHDT and CDR2 is YYEEEE.

The chain uses TRBV3-1 (or the pseudogene TRBV3-2) and TRBJ2-5, with D perhaps TRBD2 (6 bases). The length of the CDR3 is 20 residues. Looked up from germline, CDR1 is LGHDT and CDR2 is YNNKEL (reference sequence). V was clipped by 4 bases and J by 4 bases, with 31 bases between them. DNA of the CDR3: TGTGCCAGCAGCCTTCGTTACTCCGAGGGAGGCCACGAGGAGCTAGAGACCCAGTACTTC. Translated, it gives CASSLRYSEGGHEELETQYF.

The rearrangement links TRBV19 to TRBJ2-7; possibly TRBD1 for D (5 bases). V shed 7 bases and J shed 2 bases, with 12 bases lying between them. The CDR3 contains 13 residues. CDR1 and CDR2 from the germline V gene are LNHDA and SQIVND (reference sequence). The CDR3 bases are TGTGCCAGTACGACAGCTCCTACCTACGAGCAGTACTTC. Translating gives CASTTAPTYEQYF.

Only one count was recorded for this clone. This chain links TRBV6-6 with TRBJ2-7, with TRBD1 matching 7 bases. The germline V gene encodes CDR1 MNHNY and CDR2 SVGAGI (reference sequence). Losses at the gene ends were 8 bases for V and 1 base for J; bases not matched to a gene: 8. CDR3 length: 14 amino acids. CDR3 in amino acids: CASADTGASYEQYF. The CDR3 DNA reads as TGTGCCAGCGCTGACACAGGGGCGTCCTACGAGCAGTACTTC.

In its sample, this clone was seen a few times. The chain joins TRBV7-2 to TRBJ1-6, with unresolved D. V was pared by 9 bases and J by 5 bases, with 8 bases between. Germline CDR1 reads SGHTA; CDR2 reads FQGNSA. The CDR3 extends over 12 amino acids. For the CDR3, the DNA is TGTGCCAGTAGATTAGATAATTCACCCCTCCACTTT. Translating it yields CASRLDNSPLHF.

The rearrangement links TRBV6-5 to TRBJ1-6, with 7 bases aligning to TRBD1. The CDR3 is 15 residues long. Trimming cost V 0 bases and J 10 bases; bases outside gene matches: 6. Germline CDR1 MNHEY, CDR2 SVGAGI. The CDR3: CASSYSTGVGSPLHF. In DNA form, the CDR3 reads TGTGCCAGCAGTTACTCCACAGGGGTGGGATCACCCCTCCACTTT.

The J gene is TRBJ2-7, the V gene TRBV9; possibly TRBD1 for D (7 bases). There are 14 residues in the CDR3. Germline values: CDR1 SGDLS, CDR2 YYNGEE. The germline V and J ends were trimmed by 0 bases and 4 bases, with 11 bases remaining between them. In DNA, the CDR3 is TGTGCCAGCAGCGTAGGCAGGGGGGTGTACGAGCAGTACTTC. The encoded protein is CASSVGRGVYEQYF.

This chain joins TRBV9 and TRBJ2-2; TRBD2 agrees at 9 bases. CDR3 length equals 15 residues. With 2 bases clipped from V and 5 bases from J, the junction kept 4 bases outside the gene matches. CDR1 and CDR2 from the germline V gene are SGDLS and YYNGEE. CDR3 sequence: CASSVPSGGTGELFF. CDR3 bases: TGTGCCAGCAGCGTCCCCAGCGGGGGGACCGGGGAGCTGTTTTTT.

This clone was counted a single time. The gene calls are TRBV6-6 and TRBJ2-2; no clear D. The CDR3 is 15 residues long. V dropped 3 bases and J dropped 1 base, with 9 bases sitting between them. Germline V gives CDR1 MNHNY, CDR2 SVGAGI (reference sequence). CDR3 nucleotide sequence: TGTGCCAGCAGTTATACAGCTGTGAACACCGGGGAGCTGTTTTTT. Encoded protein: CASSYTAVNTGELFF.

The rearrangement joins TRBV9 to TRBJ1-1, with TRBD1 as a possible D gene (6 bases). Trimming took 3 bases from V and 6 from J, leaving 12 bases between them. The CDR3 contains 13 residues. Germline lookup yields CDR1 SGDLS and CDR2 YYNGEE. CDR3 residues: CASSARGGAEAFF. In DNA, the CDR3 is TGTGCCAGCAGCGCTAGGGGGGGTGCTGAAGCTTTCTTT.

The chain has TRBV7-8 and TRBJ1-2; D remains ambiguous. The CDR3 runs to 13 residues. From germline, CDR1 is SGHVS and CDR2 FQNEAQ. V lost 1 base and J 2 bases, leaving 5 bases between the germline ends. The CDR3 DNA follows: TGTGCCAGCAGCTTAGGAGGGAACTATGGCTACACCTTC. Its translation: CASSLGGNYGYTF.

The gene calls are TRBV10-3 and TRBJ2-3; D is unclear. Trimming shortened V by 11 bases and J by 4 bases, and 16 bases separated the two germline ends. The CDR3 spans 13 residues. Germline-derived CDR1 and CDR2 are ENHRY and SYGVKD. CDR3 residues: CAAGSDTADTQYF. The CDR3 nucleotides read TGTGCCGCCGGCTCTGATACGGCAGATACGCAGTATTTT.

This clone was picked up one time. The chain employs TRBV7-2 and TRBJ2-7; D ambiguous. CDR1 is SGHTA and CDR2 is FQGNSA in the germline V gene. Trimming took off 1 base at V and 7 bases at J, with 14 bases between the two ends. The CDR3 covers 14 residues. This CDR3 is CASSLGLDMSEQYF. As DNA, the CDR3 is TGTGCCAGCAGCTTAGGACTCGACATGTCAGAGCAGTACTTC.

This chain links TRBV19 with TRBJ2-2, with 7 positions matching TRBD2. With V trimmed by 5 bases and J by 6 bases, 6 bases remained unmatched. The V gene's germline CDR1 is LNHDA and CDR2 SQIVND (reference sequence). This CDR3 has 14 residues. The DNA of the CDR3 is TGTGCCAGTAGTCCCGGGAGGACGTCCGGGGAGCTGTTTTTT. Amino acid sequence: CASSPGRTSGELFF.

This rearrangement joins TRBV10-3 to TRBJ1-1, with 7 bases that match TRBD1. Losses at the gene ends were 8 bases for V and 4 bases for J; bases not matched to a gene: 7. The CDR3 has 13 amino acids. In germline, CDR1 is ENHRY, CDR2 SYGVKD. DNA of the CDR3: TGTGCCATCCAGGGGGGGATGGTCACTGAAGCTTTCTTT. It encodes CAIQGGMVTEAFF.

The chain is built from TRBV7-2 and TRBJ2-7, with D possibly matching TRBD1 (5 bases). Germline CDR1 reads SGHTA; CDR2 reads FQGNSA. With 6 bases removed from V and 5 bases from J, the gap between germline ends came to 14 bases. CDR3 length equals 13 residues. CDR3 sequence: CASRKTGGDEQYF. The CDR3 DNA follows: TGTGCCAGCAGAAAAACAGGTGGGGACGAGCAGTACTTC.

The chain is built from TRBV7-9 and TRBJ1-1; D perhaps matches TRBD1 (6 bases). The CDR3 sequence is 13 residues long. The V gene lost 5 bases and the J gene lost 1 base, with 8 bases spanning the gap. Germline lookup yields CDR1 SEHNR and CDR2 FQNEAQ (reference sequence). CDR3 sequence (DNA): TGTGCCAGCAGCGTACAGGGGAACACTGAAGCTTTCTTT. Its translation is CASSVQGNTEAFF.

CDR3 protein: CASSLEDGRNYGYTF. The CDR3 DNA reads TGTGCCAGCAGCTTAGAAGATGGCAGGAACTATGGCTACACCTTC. The chain recombines TRBV7-9 with TRBJ1-2; no reliable D call. The germline CDR1 and CDR2 sequences are SEHNR and FQNEAQ (reference sequence). The CDR3 runs 15 residues. V gave up 1 base and J gave up 2 bases, with 11 bases separating them.

This clone showed up just once. The V and J genes are TRBV27 and TRBJ2-7, with unresolved D. V was pared by 6 bases and J by 4 bases, with 7 bases between. CDR1 and CDR2 from the germline V gene are MNHEY and SMNVEV (reference sequence). CDR3 length: 11 amino acids. CDR3: CASSAGYEQYF. Here the CDR3 DNA reads TGTGCCAGCAGCGCCGGGTACGAGCAGTACTTC.

This sequence joins TRBV19 and TRBJ1-2, with TRBD1 matching over 8 bases. The CDR3 has 14 residues. From germline, CDR1 is LNHDA and CDR2 SQIVND (reference sequence). Trimming removed 7 bases from V and 4 bases from J; junction bases left unmatched: 8. CDR3 in amino acids: CASNHRGYRYGYTF. CDR3 nucleotides: TGTGCCAGTAATCACAGGGGGTATCGCTATGGCTACACCTTC.

The DNA for the CDR3 is TGTGCCAGTAGTCGGGACGTCTTCTATGGCTACACCTTC. This encodes CASSRDVFYGYTF. This chain links TRBV19 with TRBJ1-2, with D maybe TRBD1 (5 bases). V lost 5 bases and J lost 4, with 11 bases in between. In germline, CDR1 is LNHDA, CDR2 SQIVND (reference sequence). This CDR3 has 13 residues.

The V and J genes are TRBV4-3 and TRBJ1-2; a weak D match, TRBD1 (6 bases). The CDR3 has 16 residues. V lost 4 bases to trimming and J lost 4 bases, with 19 bases between them. CDR1 and CDR2 (germline): LGHNA, YSLEER. This CDR3 reads CASSPSYREGIYGYTF. CDR3 in DNA: TGCGCCAGCAGCCCGTCGTACAGGGAGGGAATCTATGGCTACACCTTC.

The rearrangement uses TRBV9 and TRBJ2-3; a weak D match, TRBD1 (5 bases). The CDR3 has 15 amino acids. Deletions cut 0 bases from V and 3 bases from J, with 11 bases between. In germline, CDR1 is SGDLS, CDR2 YYNGEE. CDR3 sequence: CASSVGKGWTDTQYF. The CDR3 coding sequence is TGTGCCAGCAGCGTAGGGAAGGGGTGGACAGATACGCAGTATTTT.

This chain joins TRBV25-1 and TRBJ2-3; D is tentatively TRBD1 or TRBD2 (5 bases each). The CDR3 has 15 amino acids. Trimming removed 3 bases at V and 0 bases at J, with 10 bases between. The germline CDR1 and CDR2 sequences are MGHDK and SYGVNS. CDR3 bases: TGTGCCAGCAGTGACGGCAGGGACAGCACAGATACGCAGTATTTT. Its translation is CASSDGRDSTDTQYF.